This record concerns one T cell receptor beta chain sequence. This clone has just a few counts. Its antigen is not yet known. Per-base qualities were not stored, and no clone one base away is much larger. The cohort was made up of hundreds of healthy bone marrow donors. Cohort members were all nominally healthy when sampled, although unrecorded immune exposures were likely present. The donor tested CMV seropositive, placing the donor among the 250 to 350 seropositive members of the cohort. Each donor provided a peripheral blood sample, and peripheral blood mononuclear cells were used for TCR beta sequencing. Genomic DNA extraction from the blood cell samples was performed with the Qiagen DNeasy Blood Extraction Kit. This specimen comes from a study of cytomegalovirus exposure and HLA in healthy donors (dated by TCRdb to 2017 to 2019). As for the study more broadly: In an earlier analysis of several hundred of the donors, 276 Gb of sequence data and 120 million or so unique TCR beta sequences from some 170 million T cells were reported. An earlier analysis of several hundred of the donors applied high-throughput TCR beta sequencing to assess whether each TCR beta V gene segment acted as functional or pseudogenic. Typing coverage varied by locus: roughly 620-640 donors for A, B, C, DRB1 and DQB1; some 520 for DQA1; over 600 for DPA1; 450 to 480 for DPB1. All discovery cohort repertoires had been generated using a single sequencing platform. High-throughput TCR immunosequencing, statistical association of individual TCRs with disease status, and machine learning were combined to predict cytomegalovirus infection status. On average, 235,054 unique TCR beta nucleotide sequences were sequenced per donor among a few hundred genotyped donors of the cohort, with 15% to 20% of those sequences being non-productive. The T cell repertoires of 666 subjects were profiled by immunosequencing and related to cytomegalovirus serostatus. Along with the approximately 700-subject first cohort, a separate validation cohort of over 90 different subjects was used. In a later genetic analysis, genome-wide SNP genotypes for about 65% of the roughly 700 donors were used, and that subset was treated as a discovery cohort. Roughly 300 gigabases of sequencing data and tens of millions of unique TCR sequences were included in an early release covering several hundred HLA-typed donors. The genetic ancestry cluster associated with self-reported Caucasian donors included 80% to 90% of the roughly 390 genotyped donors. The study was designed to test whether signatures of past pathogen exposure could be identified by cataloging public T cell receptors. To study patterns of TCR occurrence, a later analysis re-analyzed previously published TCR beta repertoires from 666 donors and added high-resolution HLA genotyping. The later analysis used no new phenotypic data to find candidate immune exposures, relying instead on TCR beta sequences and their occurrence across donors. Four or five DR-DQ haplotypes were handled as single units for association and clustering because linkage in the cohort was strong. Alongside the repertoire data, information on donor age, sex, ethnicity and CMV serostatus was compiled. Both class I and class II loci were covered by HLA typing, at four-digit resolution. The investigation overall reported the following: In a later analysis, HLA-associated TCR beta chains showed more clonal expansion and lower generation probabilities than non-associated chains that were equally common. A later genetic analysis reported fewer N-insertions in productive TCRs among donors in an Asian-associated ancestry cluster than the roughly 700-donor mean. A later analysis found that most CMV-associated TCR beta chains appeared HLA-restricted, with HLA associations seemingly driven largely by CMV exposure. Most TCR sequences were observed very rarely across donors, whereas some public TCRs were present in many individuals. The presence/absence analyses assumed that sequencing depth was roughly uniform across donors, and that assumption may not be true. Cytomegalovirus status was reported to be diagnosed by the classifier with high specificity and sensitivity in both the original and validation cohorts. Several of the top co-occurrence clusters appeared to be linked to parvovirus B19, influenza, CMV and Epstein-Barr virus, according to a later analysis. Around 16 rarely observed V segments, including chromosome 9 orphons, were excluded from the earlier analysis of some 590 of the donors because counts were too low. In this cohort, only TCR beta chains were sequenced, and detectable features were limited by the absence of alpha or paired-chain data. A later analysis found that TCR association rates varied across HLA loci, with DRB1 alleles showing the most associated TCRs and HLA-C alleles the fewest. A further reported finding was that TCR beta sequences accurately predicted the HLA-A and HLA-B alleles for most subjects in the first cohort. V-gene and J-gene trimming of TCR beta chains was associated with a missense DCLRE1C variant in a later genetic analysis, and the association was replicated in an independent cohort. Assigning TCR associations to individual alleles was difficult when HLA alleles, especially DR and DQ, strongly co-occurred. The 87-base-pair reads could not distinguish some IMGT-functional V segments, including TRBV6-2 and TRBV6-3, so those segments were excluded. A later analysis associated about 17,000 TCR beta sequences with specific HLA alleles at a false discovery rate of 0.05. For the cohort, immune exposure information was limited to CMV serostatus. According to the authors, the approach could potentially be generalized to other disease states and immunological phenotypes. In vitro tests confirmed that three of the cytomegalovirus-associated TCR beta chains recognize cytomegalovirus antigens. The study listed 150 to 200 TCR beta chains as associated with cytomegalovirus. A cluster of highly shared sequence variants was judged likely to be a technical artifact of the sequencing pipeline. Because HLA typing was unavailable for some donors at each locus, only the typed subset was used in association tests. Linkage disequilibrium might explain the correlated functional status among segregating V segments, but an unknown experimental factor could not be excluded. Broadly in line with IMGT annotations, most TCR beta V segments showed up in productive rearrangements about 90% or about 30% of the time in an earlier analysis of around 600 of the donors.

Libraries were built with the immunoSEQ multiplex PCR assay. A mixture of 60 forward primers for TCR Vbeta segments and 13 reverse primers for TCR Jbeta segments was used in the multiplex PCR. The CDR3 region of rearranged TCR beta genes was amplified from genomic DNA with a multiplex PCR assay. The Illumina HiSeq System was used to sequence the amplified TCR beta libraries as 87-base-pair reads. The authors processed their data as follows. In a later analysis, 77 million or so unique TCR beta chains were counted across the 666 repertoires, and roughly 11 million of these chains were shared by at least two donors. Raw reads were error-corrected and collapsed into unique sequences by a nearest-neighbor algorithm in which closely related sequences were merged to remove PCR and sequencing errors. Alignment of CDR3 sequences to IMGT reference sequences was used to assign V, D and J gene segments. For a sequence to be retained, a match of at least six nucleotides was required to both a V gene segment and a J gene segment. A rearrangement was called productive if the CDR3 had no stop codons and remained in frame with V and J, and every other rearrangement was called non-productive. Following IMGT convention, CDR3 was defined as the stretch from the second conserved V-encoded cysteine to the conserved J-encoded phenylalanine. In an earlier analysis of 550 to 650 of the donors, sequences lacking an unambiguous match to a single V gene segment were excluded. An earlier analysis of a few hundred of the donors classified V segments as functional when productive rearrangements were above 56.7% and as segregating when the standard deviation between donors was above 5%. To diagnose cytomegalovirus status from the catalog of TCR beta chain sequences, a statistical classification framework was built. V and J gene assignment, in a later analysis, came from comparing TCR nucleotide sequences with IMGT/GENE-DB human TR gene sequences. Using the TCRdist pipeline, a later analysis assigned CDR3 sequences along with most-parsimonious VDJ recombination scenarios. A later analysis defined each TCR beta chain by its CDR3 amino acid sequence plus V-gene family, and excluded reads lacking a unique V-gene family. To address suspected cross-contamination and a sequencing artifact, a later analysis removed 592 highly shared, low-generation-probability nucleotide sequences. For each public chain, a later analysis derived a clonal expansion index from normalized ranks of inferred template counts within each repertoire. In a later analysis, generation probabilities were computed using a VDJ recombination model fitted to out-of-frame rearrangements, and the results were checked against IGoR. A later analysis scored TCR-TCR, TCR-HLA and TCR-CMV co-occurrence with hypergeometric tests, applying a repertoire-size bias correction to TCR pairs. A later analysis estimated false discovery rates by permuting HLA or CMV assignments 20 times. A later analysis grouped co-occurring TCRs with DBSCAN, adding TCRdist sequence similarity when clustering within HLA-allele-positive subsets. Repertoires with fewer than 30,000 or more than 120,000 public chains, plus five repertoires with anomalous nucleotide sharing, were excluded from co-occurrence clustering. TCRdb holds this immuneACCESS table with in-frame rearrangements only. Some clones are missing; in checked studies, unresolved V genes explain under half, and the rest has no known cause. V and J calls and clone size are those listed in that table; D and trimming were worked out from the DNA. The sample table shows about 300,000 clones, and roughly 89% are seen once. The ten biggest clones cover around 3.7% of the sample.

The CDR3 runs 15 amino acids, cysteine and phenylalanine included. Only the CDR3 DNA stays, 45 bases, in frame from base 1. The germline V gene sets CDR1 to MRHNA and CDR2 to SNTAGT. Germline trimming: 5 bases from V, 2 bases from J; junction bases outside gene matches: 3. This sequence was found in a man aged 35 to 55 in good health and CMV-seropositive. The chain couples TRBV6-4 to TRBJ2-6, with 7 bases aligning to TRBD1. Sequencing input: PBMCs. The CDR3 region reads CASSPDRAGANVLTF. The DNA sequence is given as TGTGCCAGCAGTCCCGACAGGGCTGGGGCCAACGTCCTGACTTTC.